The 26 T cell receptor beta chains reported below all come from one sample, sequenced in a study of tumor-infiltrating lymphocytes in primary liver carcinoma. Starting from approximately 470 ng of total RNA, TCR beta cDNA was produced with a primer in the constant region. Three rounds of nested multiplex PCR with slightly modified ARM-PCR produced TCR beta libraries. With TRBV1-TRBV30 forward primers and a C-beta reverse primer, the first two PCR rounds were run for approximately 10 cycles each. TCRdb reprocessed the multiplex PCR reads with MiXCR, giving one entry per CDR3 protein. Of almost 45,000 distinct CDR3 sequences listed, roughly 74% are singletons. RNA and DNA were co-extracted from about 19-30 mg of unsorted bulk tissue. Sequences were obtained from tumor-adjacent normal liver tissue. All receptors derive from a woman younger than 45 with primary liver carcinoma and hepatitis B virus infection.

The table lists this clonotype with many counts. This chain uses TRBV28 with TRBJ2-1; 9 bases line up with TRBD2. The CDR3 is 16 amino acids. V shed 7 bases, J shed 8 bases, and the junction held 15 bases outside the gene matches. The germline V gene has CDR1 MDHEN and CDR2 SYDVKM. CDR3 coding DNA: TGTGCCAGCATTAGGAGTGTTAGCGGGAGTGCAGATGAGCAGTTCTTC. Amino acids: CASIRSVSGSADEQFF. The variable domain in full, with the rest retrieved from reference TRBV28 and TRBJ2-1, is DVKVTQSSRYLVKRTGEKVFLECVQDMDHENMFWYRQDPGLGLRLIYFSYDVKMKEKGDIPEGYSVSREKKERFSLILESASTNQTSMYLCASIRSVSGSADEQFFGPGTRLTVL.

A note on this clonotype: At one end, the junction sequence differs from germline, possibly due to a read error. As DNA, the CDR3 is TGTGCCAGCAGTGAGTTTGTGTCGTCTGGGGTCAACGTCCTGACTTTC. This codes for CASSEFVSSGVNVLTF. V usage is TRBV6-1 and J usage is TRBJ2-6; D gene ambiguous. Germline CDR1 reads MNHNS; CDR2 reads SASEGT. The CDR3 has 16 amino acids.

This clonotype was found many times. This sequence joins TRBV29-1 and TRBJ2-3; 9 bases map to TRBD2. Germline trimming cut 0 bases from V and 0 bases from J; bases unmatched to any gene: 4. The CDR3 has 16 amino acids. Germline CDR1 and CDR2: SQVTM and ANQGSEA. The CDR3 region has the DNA TGCAGCGTTGAAGACAGACTAGCGGCGAGCACAGATACGCAGTATTTT. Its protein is CSVEDRLAASTDTQYF.

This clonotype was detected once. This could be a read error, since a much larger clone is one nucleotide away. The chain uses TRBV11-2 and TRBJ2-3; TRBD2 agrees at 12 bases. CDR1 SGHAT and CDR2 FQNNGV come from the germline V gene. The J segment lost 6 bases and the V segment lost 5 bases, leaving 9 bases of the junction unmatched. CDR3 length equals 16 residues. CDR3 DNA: TGTGCCAGCAGCGCGGGACTAGCGGGTATTGCTGATACGCAGTATTTT. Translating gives CASSAGLAGIADTQYF.

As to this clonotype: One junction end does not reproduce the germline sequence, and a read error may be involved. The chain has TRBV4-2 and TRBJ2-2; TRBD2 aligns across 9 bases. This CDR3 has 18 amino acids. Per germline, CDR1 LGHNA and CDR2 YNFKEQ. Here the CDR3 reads CVSVQPSGLAGVTGELFF. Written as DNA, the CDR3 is TGTGTCAGCGTCCAACCCTCAGGATTAGCGGGAGTAACCGGGGAGCTGTTTTTT.

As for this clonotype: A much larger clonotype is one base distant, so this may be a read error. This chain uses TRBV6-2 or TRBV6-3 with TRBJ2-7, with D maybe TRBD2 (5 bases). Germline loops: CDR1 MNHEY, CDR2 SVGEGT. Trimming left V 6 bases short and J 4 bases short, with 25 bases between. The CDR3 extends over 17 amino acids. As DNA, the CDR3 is TGTGCCAGCAGACGACTCTATCCGGGGTGGGAGTGGTACGAGCAGTACTTC. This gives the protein CASRRLYPGWEWYEQYF.

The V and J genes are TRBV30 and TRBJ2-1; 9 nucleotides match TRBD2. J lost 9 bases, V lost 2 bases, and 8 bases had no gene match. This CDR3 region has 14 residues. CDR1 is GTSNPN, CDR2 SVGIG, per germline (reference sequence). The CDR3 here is CAWSTGLAAGEQFF. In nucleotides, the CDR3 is TGTGCCTGGAGTACGGGACTAGCCGCCGGTGAGCAGTTCTTC.

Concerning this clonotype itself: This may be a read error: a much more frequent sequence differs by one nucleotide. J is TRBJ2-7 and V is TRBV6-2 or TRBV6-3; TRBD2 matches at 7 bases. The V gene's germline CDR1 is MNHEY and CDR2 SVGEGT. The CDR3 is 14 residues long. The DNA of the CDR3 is TGTGCCAGCAGTTACGGGAGGGTCTCCTACGAGCGGTACTTC. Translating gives CASSYGRVSYERYF.

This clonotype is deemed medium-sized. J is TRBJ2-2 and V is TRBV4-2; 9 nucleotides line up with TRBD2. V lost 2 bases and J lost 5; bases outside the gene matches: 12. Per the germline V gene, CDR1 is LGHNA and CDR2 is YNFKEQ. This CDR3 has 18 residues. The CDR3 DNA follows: TGTGCCAGCAGCCAACCCTCAGGATTAGCGGGAGTAACCGGGGAGCTGTTTTTT. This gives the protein CASSQPSGLAGVTGELFF.

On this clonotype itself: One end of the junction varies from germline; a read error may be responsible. CDR3 region: CANSHRGAYIEQFF. Here the CDR3 DNA reads TGTGCCAACAGCCATCGAGGTGCCTACATTGAGCAGTTCTTC. The chain uses TRBV11-2 and TRBJ2-1, with no clear D. Germline V CDR1 and CDR2: SGHAT, FQNNGV. The length of the CDR3 is 14 residues.

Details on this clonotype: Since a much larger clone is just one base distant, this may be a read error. CDR3 region: CASIGGLTGSSSYEQYF. CDR3 bases: TGCGCCAGCATTGGGGGCTTGACAGGATCCAGCTCCTACGAGCAGTACTTC. The chain joins TRBV5-1 to TRBJ2-7, with D perhaps TRBD1 (6 bases). Germline CDR1 is SGHRS and CDR2 is YFSETQ. The V end lost 6 bases, the J end lost 0 bases, and 22 bases lay between the germline ends. This CDR3 comprises 17 residues.

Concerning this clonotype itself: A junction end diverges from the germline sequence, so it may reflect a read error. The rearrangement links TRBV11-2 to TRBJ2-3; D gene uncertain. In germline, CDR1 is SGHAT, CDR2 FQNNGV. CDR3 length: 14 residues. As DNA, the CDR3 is TGTACCAGCAGCCCACGAACTCATACAGATACGCAGTATTTT. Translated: CTSSPRTHTDTQYF.

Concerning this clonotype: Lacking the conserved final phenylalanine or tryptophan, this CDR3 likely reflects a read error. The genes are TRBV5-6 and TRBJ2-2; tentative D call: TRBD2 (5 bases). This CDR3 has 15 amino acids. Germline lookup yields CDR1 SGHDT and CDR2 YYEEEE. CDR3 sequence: CTSGLAPRITGELFL. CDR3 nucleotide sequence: TGTACCAGCGGCTTGGCACCCAGAATCACCGGGGAGCTGTTTCTT.

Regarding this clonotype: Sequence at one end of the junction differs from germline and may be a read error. CDR3 in DNA: TGTGTCAGCAACTTCCCCCGGGATAGGAACACCGGGGAGCTGTTTTTT. Translation: CVSNFPRDRNTGELFF. The rearrangement joins TRBV11-2 to TRBJ2-2; weak D call: TRBD2 (5 bases). CDR3 size: 16 residues. Germline V gives CDR1 SGHAT, CDR2 FQNNGV.

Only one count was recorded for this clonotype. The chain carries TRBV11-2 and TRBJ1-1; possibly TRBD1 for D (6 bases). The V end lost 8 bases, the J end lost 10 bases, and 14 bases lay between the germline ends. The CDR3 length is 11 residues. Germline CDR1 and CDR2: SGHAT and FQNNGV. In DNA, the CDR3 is TGTGCCAGCGGCCCCGTGACAGGAGCTTTCTTT. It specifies CASGPVTGAFF.

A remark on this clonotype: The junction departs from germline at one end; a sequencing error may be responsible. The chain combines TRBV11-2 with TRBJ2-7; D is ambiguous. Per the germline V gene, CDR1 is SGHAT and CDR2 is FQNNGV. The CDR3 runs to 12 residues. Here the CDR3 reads CAGSSHDYEQYF. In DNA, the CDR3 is TGCGCCGGCAGCTCCCACGACTACGAGCAGTACTTC. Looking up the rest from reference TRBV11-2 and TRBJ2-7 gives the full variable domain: EAGVAQSPRYKIIEKRQSVAFWCNPISGHATLYWYQQILGQGPKLLIQFQNNGVVDDSQLPKDRFSAERLKGVDSTLKIQPAKLEDSAVYLCAGSSHDYEQYFGPGTRLTVT.

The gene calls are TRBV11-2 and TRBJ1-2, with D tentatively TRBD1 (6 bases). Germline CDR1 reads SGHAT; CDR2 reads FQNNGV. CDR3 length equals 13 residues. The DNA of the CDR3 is TGTGTTAGAACTCAGAGGGGGGGTGGAGGCTACACCTTC. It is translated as CVRTQRGGGGYTF.

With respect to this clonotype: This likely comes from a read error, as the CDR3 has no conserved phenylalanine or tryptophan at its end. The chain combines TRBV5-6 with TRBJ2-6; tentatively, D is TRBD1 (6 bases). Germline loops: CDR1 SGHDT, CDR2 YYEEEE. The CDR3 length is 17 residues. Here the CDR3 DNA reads TGTGCTAGCAGCCAGGACAGCAGCTTCTCTGGGGTCAACGTCCTGACTCTC. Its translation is CASSQDSSFSGVNVLTL.

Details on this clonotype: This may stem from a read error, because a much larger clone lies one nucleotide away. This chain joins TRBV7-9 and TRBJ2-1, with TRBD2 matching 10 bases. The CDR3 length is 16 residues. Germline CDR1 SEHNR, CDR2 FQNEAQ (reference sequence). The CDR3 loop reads CVSSSHSSGREHEQFF. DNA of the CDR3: TGTGTCAGCAGCTCCCACTCTAGCGGGAGAGAACATGAGCAGTTCTTC.

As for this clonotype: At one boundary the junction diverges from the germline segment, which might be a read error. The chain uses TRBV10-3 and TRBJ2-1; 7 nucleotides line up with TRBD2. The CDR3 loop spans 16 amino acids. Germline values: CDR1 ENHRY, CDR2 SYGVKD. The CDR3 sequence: CAISESMAGDYNEHFF. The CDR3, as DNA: TGTGCCATCAGTGAGTCTATGGCGGGAGACTACAATGAGCACTTCTTC.

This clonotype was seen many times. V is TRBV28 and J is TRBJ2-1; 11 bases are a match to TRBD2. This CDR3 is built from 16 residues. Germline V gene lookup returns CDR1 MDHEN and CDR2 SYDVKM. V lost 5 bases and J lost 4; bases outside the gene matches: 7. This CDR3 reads CASSDIAGGRYNEQFF. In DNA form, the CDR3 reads TGTGCCAGCAGTGACATAGCGGGAGGGAGGTACAATGAGCAGTTCTTC.

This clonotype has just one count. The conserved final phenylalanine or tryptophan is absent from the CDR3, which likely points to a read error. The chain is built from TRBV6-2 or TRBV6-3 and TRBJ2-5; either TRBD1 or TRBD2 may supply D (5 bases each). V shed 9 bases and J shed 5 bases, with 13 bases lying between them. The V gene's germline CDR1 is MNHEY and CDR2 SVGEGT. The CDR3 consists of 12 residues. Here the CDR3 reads CARGARRETQYL. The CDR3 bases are TGTGCCAGAGGGGCCAGGAGGGAGACCCAGTACTTA.

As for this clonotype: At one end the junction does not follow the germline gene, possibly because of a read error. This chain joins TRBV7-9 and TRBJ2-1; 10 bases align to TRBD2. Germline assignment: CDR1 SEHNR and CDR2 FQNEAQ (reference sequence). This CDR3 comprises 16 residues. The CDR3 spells CASSSNSSGREHEQFF. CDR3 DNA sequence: TGTGCAAGCAGCTCCAACTCTAGCGGGAGAGAACATGAGCAGTTCTTC.

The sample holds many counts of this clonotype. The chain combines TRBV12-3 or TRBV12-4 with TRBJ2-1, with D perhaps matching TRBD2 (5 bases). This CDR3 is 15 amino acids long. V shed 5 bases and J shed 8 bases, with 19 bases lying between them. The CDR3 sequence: CASSHTGLQRDEQFF. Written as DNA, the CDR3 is TGTGCCAGCAGTCACACCGGACTCCAACGCGATGAGCAGTTCTTC.

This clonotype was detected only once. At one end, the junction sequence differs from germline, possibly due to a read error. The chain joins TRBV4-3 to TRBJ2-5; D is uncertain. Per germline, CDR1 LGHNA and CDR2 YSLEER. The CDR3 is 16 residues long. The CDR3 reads CTSSLNRFPYQETQYF. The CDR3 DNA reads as TGCACCAGCAGTCTTAATCGTTTCCCGTACCAGGAGACCCAGTACTTC.

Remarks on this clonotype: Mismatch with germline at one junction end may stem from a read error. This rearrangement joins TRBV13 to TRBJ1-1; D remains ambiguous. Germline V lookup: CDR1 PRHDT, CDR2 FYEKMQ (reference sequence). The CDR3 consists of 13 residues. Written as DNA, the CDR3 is TGTGTCAGCGGCCACGAAGGACGTAGTGAAGCTTTCTTT. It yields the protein CVSGHEGRSEAFF.